What follows are 30 T cell receptor beta chains derived from one specimen sequenced in a study of control samples from healthy donors and cancer patients. TCRdb's table, derived via immunoSEQ multiplex PCR, lists solely in-frame clones and lacks some. The sample consists of 100,000 to 150,000 clones, over 75% of them appearing once. Material for sequencing was blood. These receptors all stem from a man aged 35-49 years in good health.

CDR3 in DNA: TGTGCCAGCTCACCAGAGTCGAACCGTAACTATGGCTACACCTTC. It codes for CASSPESNRNYGYTF. The chain joins TRBV18 to TRBJ1-2, with D uncertain. In germline, CDR1 is KGHSH, CDR2 LQKENI. Trimming took off 2 bases at V and 1 base at J, with 11 bases between the two ends. This CDR3 is 15 amino acids long.

The chain joins TRBV6-2 or TRBV6-3 to TRBJ2-3; 8 nucleotides align to TRBD1. Germline values: CDR1 MNHEY, CDR2 SVGEGT. The CDR3 runs 15 residues. V gave up 2 bases and J gave up 5 bases; unmatched junction bases: 6. The CDR3 spells CASSYGQGRGDTQYF. The CDR3 region has the DNA TGTGCCAGCAGTTACGGACAGGGCCGGGGAGATACGCAGTATTTT.

The rearrangement uses TRBV2 and TRBJ1-1, with 7 bases identical to TRBD1. The V and J ends lost 6 bases and 3 bases, in that order; junction bases with no gene match: 7. Germline CDR1 is SNHLY and CDR2 is FYNNEI. The CDR3 spans 14 residues. The CDR3 sequence: CASRLSGQHTEAFF. DNA for the CDR3: TGTGCCAGCAGACTGTCGGGACAGCACACTGAAGCTTTCTTT.

The genes are TRBV19 and TRBJ1-3; D gene uncertain. This CDR3 comprises 15 residues. With 7 bases removed from V and 2 bases from J, the gap between germline ends came to 15 bases. CDR1 and CDR2 from the germline V gene are LNHDA and SQIVND (reference sequence). CDR3 sequence reads: CASIRATSAGNTIYF. The CDR3 nucleotides read TGTGCCAGTATCCGAGCGACCTCCGCTGGAAACACCATATATTTT.

V gene TRBV7-8 combines with J gene TRBJ2-3; no reliable D call. Germline-derived CDR1 and CDR2 are SGHVS and FQNEAQ. This CDR3 contains 17 residues. V lost 1 base, J lost 6 bases, and 20 bases lay in between. DNA of the CDR3: TGTGCCAGCAGCTTAGGGCTTTCTGCAGCTTCTAGTGATACGCAGTATTTT. It encodes CASSLGLSAASSDTQYF. The variable domain in full, completed from reference TRBV7-8 and TRBJ2-3, reads GAGVSQSPRYKVAKRGQDVALRCDPISGHVSLFWYQQALGQGPEFLTYFQNEAQLDKSGLPSDRFFAERPEGSVSTLKIQRTQQEDSAVYLCASSLGLSAASSDTQYFGPGTRLTVL.

Comment on this clone: At one end the junction does not follow the germline gene, possibly because of a read error. V gene TRBV24-1 combines with J gene TRBJ2-5, with 9 bases lining up with TRBD1. Looked up from germline, CDR1 is KGHDR and CDR2 is SFDVKD. The CDR3 length is 15 residues. CDR3 amino acids: CATGDRGSLEETQYF. The CDR3 nucleotides read TGTGCCACCGGTGACAGGGGGTCGCTCGAGGAGACCCAGTACTTC.

V and J are TRBV9 and TRBJ2-7; D tentatively reads TRBD1 or TRBD2 (5 bases each). V was shortened by 4 bases and J by 3 bases, with 14 bases between the two germline ends. The CDR3 length is 14 residues. Germline V gives CDR1 SGDLS, CDR2 YYNGEE. CDR3 loop: CASSPPGPNYEQYF. The CDR3 DNA sequence: TGTGCCAGCAGCCCCCCGGGACCGAACTACGAGCAGTACTTC.

In the case of this clone: Distinct nucleotide sequences in the sample also encode this CDR3. The chain links TRBV25-1 to TRBJ1-4; D ambiguous. The CDR3 length is 14 residues. Germline V gene data show CDR1 as MGHDK and CDR2 as SYGVNS. Trimming pared 2 bases from V and 8 bases from J, leaving 12 bases between. CDR3 nucleotide sequence: TGTGCCAGCAGTGAAGCGGGGAGCGGGGAAAAACTGTTTTTT. It encodes CASSEAGSGEKLFF. Together with reference TRBV25-1 and TRBJ1-4, the CDR3 gives the full variable domain: EADIYQTPRYLVIGTGKKITLECSQTMGHDKMYWYQQDPGMELHLIHYSYGVNSTEKGDLSSESTVSRIRTEHFPLTLESARPSHTSQYLCASSEAGSGEKLFFGSGTQLSVL.

This clone showed up just once. The chain joins TRBV5-5 to TRBJ1-6; D uncertain. The CDR3 length is 16 residues. Germline assignment: CDR1 SGHKS and CDR2 YYEKEE (reference sequence). V was pared by 1 base and J by 7 bases, with 15 bases between. CDR3 sequence reads: CASSLSMSGVNSPLHF. As DNA, the CDR3 is TGTGCCAGCAGCTTGTCGATGTCTGGGGTCAATTCACCCCTCCACTTT.

The V gene is TRBV7-2, the J gene TRBJ2-1, with TRBD2 identical over 12 bases. The CDR3 contains 16 residues. Germline CDR1 SGHTA, CDR2 FQGNSA. V dropped 5 bases and J dropped 7; count of bases not matched to a gene: 9. This chain's CDR3 is CASSIPSGGAVNEQFF. CDR3 sequence (DNA): TGTGCCAGCAGCATTCCTAGCGGGGGGGCTGTGAATGAGCAGTTCTTC.

V is TRBV12-3 or TRBV12-4 and J is TRBJ1-1; D gene uncertain. V lost 5 bases and J lost 4, with 11 bases in between. The CDR3 totals 13 residues. The CDR3 DNA reads TGTGCCAGCAGTCCTCGAGGGTTCACTGAAGCTTTCTTT. Translation: CASSPRGFTEAFF.

V is TRBV7-2 and J is TRBJ2-3; D call uncertain. CDR3 length equals 14 residues. V lost 5 bases, J lost 1 base, and 10 bases lay in between. Germline lookup yields CDR1 SGHTA and CDR2 FQGNSA. The CDR3 here is CASSPSYGTDTQYF. In nucleotides, the CDR3 is TGTGCCAGCAGCCCTTCCTACGGCACAGATACGCAGTATTTT.

The chain is built from TRBV5-1 and TRBJ1-5; the match to TRBD1 covers 7 bases. V trimming: 2 bases; J trimming: 3 bases; junction bases outside the gene matches: 5. The germline V gene has CDR1 SGHRS and CDR2 YFSETQ. CDR3 size: 15 residues. The CDR3 is CASSFGQGDNQPQHF. The CDR3 bases are TGCGCCAGCAGCTTCGGGCAGGGGGACAATCAGCCCCAGCATTTT.

The chain links TRBV7-8 to TRBJ2-1; the D call may be TRBD1 or TRBD2 (6 bases each). CDR3 length: 18 residues. Germline V gene sequence: CDR1 SGHVS, CDR2 FQNEAQ. V lost 2 bases to trimming and J lost 4 bases, with 21 bases between them. For the CDR3, the DNA is TGTGCCAGCAGCTTATCTCGGAGGGGGGCCGCCACATACAATGAGCAGTTCTTC. Translated, it gives CASSLSRRGAATYNEQFF.

The J gene is TRBJ1-5, the V gene TRBV21-1. TRBV21-1 is listed as a pseudogene. The CDR3 sequence is 17 residues long. The CDR3 is CASSSLGTGVSNQPQHF. The CDR3 nucleotides are TGTGCCAGCAGCAGCTTAGGAACGGGAGTTAGCAATCAGCCCCAGCATTTT.

The rearrangement uses TRBV6-1 and TRBJ1-2; D may be TRBD1 (5 bases). The V end was cut by 2 bases, the J end by 7 bases, with 14 bases between. CDR3 size: 14 residues. Germline V gene sequence: CDR1 MNHNS, CDR2 SASEGT. The CDR3 is CASSEYRSGLGYTF. CDR3 nucleotide sequence: TGTGCCAGCAGTGAATATAGGTCAGGGCTTGGCTACACCTTC.

The count of this clone is one. The same CDR3 can be traced to other DNA sequences in this sample. The chain links TRBV5-4 to TRBJ2-2, with D unclear. The germline gives CDR1 SGHNT, CDR2 YYREEE (reference sequence). V was cut by 0 bases and J by 1 base, with 7 bases left in between. This CDR3 is 15 amino acids long. CDR3 residues: CASSLAGKNTGELFF. In DNA form, the CDR3 reads TGTGCCAGCAGCTTGGCGGGCAAGAACACCGGGGAGCTGTTTTTT.

The chain has TRBV7-2 and TRBJ2-7, with D possibly called TRBD1 or TRBD2 (5 bases each). The CDR3 contains 14 residues. Per germline, CDR1 SGHTA and CDR2 FQGNSA. The V and J ends lost 1 base and 6 bases respectively, with 13 bases between them. The CDR3 region has the DNA TGTGCCAGCAGCTTAGAACCGGGGCGCACCGAGCAGTACTTC. It yields the protein CASSLEPGRTEQYF.

There are a few counts of this clone. The rearrangement joins TRBV10-2 to TRBJ1-1; D might be TRBD1 (5 bases). CDR3 length equals 13 residues. Trimming shortened V by 7 bases and J by 4 bases, and 13 bases separated the two germline ends. CDR1 is WSHSY, CDR2 SAAADI, per germline. The CDR3 loop is CASTLVGGTEAFF. CDR3 coding DNA: TGCGCCAGCACTCTGGTGGGGGGCACTGAAGCTTTCTTT.

V and J are TRBV7-2 and TRBJ1-1, with a tentative D call TRBD1 (6 bases). Per germline, CDR1 SGHTA and CDR2 FQGNSA. The V end was cut by 1 base, the J end by 6 bases, with 12 bases between. This CDR3 region has 14 residues. As DNA, the CDR3 is TGTGCCAGCAGCTTAGGTGGGGGGCGGGCTGAAGCTTTCTTT. Translating gives CASSLGGGRAEAFF.

The chain uses TRBV30 and TRBJ2-7; TRBD1 might be the D (5 bases). There are 13 residues in the CDR3. The germline V gene has CDR1 GTSNPN and CDR2 SVGIG (reference sequence). Trimming removed 5 bases from V and 7 bases from J, with 18 bases in between. The CDR3 loop reads CAWDMTASREQYF. DNA for the CDR3: TGTGCCTGGGACATGACAGCCTCTAGGGAGCAGTACTTC.

The chain has TRBV5-4 and TRBJ1-2; 7 bases align to TRBD1. The CDR3 extends over 13 amino acids. J gave up 6 bases and V 2 bases, and 4 bases lay outside the gene matches. Germline CDR1 SGHNT, CDR2 YYREEE (reference sequence). The CDR3 DNA is TGTGCCAGCAGCTTAGGAACAGGGGATGGCTACACCTTC. It encodes CASSLGTGDGYTF. The full variable domain, in which reference TRBV5-4 and TRBJ1-2 provide the parts outside the CDR3, is ETGVTQSPTHLIKTRGQQVTLRCSSQSGHNTVSWYQQALGQGPQFIFQYYREEENGRGNFPPRFSGLQFPNYSSELNVNALELDDSALYLCASSLGTGDGYTFGSGTRLTVV.

The gene calls are TRBV27 and TRBJ2-1, with 9 bases that match TRBD1. The CDR3 loop spans 15 amino acids. Unmatched junction bases numbered 11, after V lost 4 bases and J lost 10 bases. Germline values: CDR1 MNHEY, CDR2 SMNVEV (reference sequence). In nucleotides, the CDR3 is TGTGCCAGCAGTTCCAACAGGGGGCCTTATCCGGAGCAGTTCTTC. Encoded protein: CASSSNRGPYPEQFF.

The J gene is TRBJ2-7, the V gene TRBV4-1, with 9 bases aligning to TRBD2. This CDR3 region has 17 residues. Trimming cost V 0 bases and J 4 bases; bases outside gene matches: 10. The germline V gene encodes CDR1 MGHRA and CDR2 YSYEKL. The chain's CDR3 is CASSQDRSGGSLYEQYF. For the CDR3, the DNA is TGCGCCAGCAGCCAAGATAGGAGCGGGGGGTCACTTTACGAGCAGTACTTC.

In the case of this clone: The identical CDR3 is also encoded by other nucleotide sequences in the sample. The chain carries TRBV11-2 and TRBJ1-5, with D tentatively TRBD1 (6 bases). This CDR3 region has 14 residues. Germline V gives CDR1 SGHAT, CDR2 FQNNGV. V lost 5 bases to trimming and J lost 8 bases, with 16 bases between them. The CDR3 bases are TGTGCCAGCAGCCCGGGGTGGGGGCTGAAGCCCCAGCATTTT. Its translation is CASSPGWGLKPQHF.

The CDR3, as DNA: TGTGCCTGGTCGTCTGGGATTATCTCTGGAAACACCATATATTTT. Protein: CAWSSGIISGNTIYF. The chain has TRBV30 and TRBJ1-3; D gene ambiguous. This CDR3 is 15 amino acids long. Trimming stripped 5 bases from V and 0 bases from J, with 14 bases between. Germline-derived CDR1 and CDR2 are GTSNPN and SVGIG (reference sequence).

The chain links TRBV19 to TRBJ2-6, with 7 bases identical to TRBD1. This CDR3 has 16 residues. Unmatched junction bases numbered 6, after V lost 3 bases and J lost 4 bases. Germline CDR1 LNHDA, CDR2 SQIVND (reference sequence). Written as DNA, the CDR3 is TGTGCCAGTAGTATCGCCACAGGGGCCGGGGCCAACGTCCTGACTTTC. Translated, it gives CASSIATGAGANVLTF.

This chain links TRBV15 with TRBJ2-5, with D maybe TRBD2 (5 bases). Trimming removed 8 bases from V and 1 base from J, with 20 bases in between. The CDR3 loop spans 16 amino acids. Germline V CDR1 and CDR2: LNHNV, YYDKDF (reference sequence). CDR3 protein: CATLPLGSYAQETQYF. The CDR3, as DNA: TGTGCCACCCTCCCCTTGGGGAGCTACGCCCAAGAGACCCAGTACTTC.

The chain couples TRBV12-5 to TRBJ1-2; D not certain. The germline V gene has CDR1 LGHNT and CDR2 FRNRAP. V lost 1 base to trimming and J lost 2 bases, with 2 bases between them. The CDR3 spans 12 residues. In nucleotides, the CDR3 is TGTGCTAGTGGTTTGGACAACTATGGCTACACCTTC. As protein: CASGLDNYGYTF.

A word on this clone: Relative to the germline gene, one junction end is altered; a read error may explain this. The chain links TRBV30 to TRBJ1-2; no clear D gene. The CDR3 is made up of 11 amino acids. Per the germline V gene, CDR1 is GTSNPN and CDR2 is SVGIG (reference sequence). The CDR3 DNA reads TGTGCATGGAATGGGGTGTATGGCTACACCTTC. This sequence encodes CAWNGVYGYTF.